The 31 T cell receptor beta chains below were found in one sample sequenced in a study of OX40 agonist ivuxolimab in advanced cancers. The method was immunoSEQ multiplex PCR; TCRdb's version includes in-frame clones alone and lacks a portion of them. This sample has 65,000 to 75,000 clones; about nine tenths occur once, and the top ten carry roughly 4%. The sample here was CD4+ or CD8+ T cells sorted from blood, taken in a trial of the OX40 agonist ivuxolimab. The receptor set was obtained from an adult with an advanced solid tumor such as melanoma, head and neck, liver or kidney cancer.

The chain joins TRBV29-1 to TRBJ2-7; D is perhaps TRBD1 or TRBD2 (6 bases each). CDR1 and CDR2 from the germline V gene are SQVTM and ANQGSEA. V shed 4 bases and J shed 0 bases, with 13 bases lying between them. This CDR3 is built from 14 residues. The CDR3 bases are TGCAGCGTTGGGGGGGCGAGGGACTCCTACGAGCAGTACTTC. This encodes CSVGGARDSYEQYF.

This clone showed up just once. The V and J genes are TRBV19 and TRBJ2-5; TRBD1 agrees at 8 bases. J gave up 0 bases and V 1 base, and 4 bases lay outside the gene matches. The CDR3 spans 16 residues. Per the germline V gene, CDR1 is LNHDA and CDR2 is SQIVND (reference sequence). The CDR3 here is CASSIGGTGYQETQYF. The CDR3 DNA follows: TGTGCCAGTAGTATAGGTGGGACAGGATACCAAGAGACCCAGTACTTC.

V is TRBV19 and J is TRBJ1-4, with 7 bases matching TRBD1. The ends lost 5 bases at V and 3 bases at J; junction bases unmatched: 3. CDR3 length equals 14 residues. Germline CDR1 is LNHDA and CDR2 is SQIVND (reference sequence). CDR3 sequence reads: CASSVTGSNEKLFF. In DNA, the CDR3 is TGTGCCAGTAGTGTGACAGGGTCTAATGAAAAACTGTTTTTT.

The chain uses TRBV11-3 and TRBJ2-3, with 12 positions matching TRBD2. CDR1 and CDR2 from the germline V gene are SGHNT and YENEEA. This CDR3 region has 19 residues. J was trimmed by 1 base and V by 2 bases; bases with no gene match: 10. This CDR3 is CASSLLGLAGWWGTDTQYF. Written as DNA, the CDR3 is TGTGCCAGCAGCTTATTGGGACTAGCGGGCTGGTGGGGCACAGATACGCAGTATTTT.

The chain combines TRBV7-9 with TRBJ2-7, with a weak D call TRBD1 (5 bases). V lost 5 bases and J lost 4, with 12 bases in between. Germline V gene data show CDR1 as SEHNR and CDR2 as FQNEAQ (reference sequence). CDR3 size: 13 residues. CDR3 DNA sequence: TGTGCCAGCAGCCGAGACAGCAGATACGAGCAGTACTTC. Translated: CASSRDSRYEQYF.

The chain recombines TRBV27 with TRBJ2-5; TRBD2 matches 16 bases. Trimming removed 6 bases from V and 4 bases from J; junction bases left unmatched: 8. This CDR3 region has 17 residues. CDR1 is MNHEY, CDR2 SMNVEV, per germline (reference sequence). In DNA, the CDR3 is TGTGCCAGCAGCCCTAGGGGACTAGCGGGAGGGGCAGAGACCCAGTACTTC. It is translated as CASSPRGLAGGAETQYF.

The CDR3 here is CASSLARGPRRGYTF. CDR3 DNA: TGTGCCAGCAGCTTAGCCAGGGGCCCACGTCGGGGCTACACCTTC. This chain links TRBV7-9 with TRBJ1-2; D is perhaps TRBD1 (6 bases). The CDR3 extends over 15 amino acids. Trimming took 0 bases from V and 8 from J, leaving 16 bases between them. Germline-derived CDR1 and CDR2 are SEHNR and FQNEAQ (reference sequence).

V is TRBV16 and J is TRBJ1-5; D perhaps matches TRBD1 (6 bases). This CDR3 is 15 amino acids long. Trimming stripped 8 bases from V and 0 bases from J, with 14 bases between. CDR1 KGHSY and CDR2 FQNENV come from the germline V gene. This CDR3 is CASRREGDSNQPQHF. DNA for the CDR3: TGTGCCAGCCGCAGGGAGGGGGATAGCAATCAGCCCCAGCATTTT.

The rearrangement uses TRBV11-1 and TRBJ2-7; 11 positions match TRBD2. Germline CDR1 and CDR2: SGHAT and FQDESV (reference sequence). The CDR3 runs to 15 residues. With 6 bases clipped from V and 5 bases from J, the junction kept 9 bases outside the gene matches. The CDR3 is CASSSSGRPPHEQYF. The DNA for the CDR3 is TGTGCCAGCAGTTCTAGCGGGAGGCCTCCCCACGAGCAGTACTTC.

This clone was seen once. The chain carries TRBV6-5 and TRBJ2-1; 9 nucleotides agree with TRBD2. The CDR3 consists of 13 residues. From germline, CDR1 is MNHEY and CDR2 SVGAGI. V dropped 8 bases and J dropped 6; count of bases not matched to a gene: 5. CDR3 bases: TGTGCCAGCGGGGCTAGCGGGACCAATGAGCAGTTCTTC. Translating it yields CASGASGTNEQFF.

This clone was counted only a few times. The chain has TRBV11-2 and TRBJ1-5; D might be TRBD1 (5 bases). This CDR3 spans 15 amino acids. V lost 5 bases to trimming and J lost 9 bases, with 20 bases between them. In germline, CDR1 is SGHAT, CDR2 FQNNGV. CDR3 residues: CASSLGTFPGGPQHF. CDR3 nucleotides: TGTGCCAGCAGCCTTGGGACGTTCCCCGGTGGGCCCCAGCATTTT.

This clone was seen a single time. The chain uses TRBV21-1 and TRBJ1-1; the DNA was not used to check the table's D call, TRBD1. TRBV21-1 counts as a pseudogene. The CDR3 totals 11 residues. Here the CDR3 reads CASTQGTEAFF. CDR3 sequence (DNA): TGTGCCAGCACCCAGGGGACTGAAGCTTTCTTT.

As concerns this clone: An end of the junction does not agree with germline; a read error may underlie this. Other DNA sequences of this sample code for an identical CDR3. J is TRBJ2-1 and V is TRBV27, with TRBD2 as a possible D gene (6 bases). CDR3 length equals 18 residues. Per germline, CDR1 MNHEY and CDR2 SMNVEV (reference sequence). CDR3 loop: CASSPHGGAGPSYNEQFF. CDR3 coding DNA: TGCGCCAGCAGTCCCCACGGGGGTGCGGGACCCTCCTACAATGAGCAGTTCTTC.

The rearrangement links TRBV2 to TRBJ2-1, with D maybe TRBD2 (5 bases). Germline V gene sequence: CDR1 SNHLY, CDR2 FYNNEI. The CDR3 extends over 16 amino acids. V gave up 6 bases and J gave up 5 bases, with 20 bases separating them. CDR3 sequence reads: CASSAPSGPKNNEQFF. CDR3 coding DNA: TGTGCCAGCAGCGCACCCAGCGGCCCCAAGAACAATGAGCAGTTCTTC.

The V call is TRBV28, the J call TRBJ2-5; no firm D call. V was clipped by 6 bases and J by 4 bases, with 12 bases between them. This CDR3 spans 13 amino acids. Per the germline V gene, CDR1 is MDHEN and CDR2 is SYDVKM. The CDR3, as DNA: TGTGCCAGCAGCCTTCAAGGAACAGAGACCCAGTACTTC. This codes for CASSLQGTETQYF.

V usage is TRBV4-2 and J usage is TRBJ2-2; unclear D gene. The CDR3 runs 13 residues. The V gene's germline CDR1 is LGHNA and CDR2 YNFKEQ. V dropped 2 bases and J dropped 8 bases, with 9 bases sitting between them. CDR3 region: CASSQPLGGELFF. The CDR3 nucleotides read TGTGCCAGCAGCCAACCCCTAGGGGGGGAGCTGTTTTTT.

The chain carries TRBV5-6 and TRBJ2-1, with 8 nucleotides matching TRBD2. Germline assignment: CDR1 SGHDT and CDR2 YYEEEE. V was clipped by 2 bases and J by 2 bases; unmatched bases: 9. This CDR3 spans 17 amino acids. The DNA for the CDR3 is TGTGCCAGCAGCTTCGTCGCGAGTAGCGGGACCTACAATGAGCAGTTCTTC. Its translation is CASSFVASSGTYNEQFF.

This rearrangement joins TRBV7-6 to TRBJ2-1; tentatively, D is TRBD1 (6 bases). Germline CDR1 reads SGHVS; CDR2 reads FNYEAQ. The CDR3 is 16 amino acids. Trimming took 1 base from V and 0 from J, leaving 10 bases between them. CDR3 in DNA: TGTGCCAGCAGCTTAGACAGGGTTCCCTCCTACAATGAGCAGTTCTTC. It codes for CASSLDRVPSYNEQFF. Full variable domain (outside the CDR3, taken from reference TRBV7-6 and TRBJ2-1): GAGVSQSPRYKVTKRGQDVALRCDPISGHVSLYWYRQALGQGPEFLTYFNYEAQQDKSGLPNDRFSAERPEGSISTLTIQRTEQRDSAMYRCASSLDRVPSYNEQFFGPGTRLTVL.

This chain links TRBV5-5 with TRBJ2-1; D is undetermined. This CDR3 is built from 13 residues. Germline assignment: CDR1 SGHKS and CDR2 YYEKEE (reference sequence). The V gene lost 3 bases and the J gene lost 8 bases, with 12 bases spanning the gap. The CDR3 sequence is CASSSGPQDEQFF. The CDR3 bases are TGTGCCAGCAGCTCCGGGCCACAAGATGAGCAGTTCTTC. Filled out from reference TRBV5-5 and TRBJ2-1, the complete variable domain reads DAGVTQSPTHLIKTRGQQVTLRCSPISGHKSVSWYQQVLGQGPQFIFQYYEKEERGRGNFPDRFSARQFPNYSSELNVNALLLGDSALYLCASSSGPQDEQFFGPGTRLTVL.

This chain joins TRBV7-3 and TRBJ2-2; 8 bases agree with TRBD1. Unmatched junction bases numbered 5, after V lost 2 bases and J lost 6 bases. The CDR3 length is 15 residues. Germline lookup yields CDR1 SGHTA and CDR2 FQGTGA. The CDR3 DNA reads TGTGCCAGCAGCTTACAGGGGGCGCCGGCCGGGGAGCTGTTTTTT. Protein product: CASSLQGAPAGELFF.

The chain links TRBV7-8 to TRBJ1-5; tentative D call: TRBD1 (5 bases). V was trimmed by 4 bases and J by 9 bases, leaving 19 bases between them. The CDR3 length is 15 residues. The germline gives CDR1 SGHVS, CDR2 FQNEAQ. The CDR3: CASSSQGGEGRPQHF. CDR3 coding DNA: TGTGCCAGCAGCTCCCAGGGAGGTGAAGGTAGGCCCCAGCATTTT.

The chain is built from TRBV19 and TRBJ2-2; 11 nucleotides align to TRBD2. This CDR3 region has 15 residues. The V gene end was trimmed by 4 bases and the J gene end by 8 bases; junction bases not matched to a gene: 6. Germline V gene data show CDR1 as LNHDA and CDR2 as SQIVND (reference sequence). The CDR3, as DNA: TGTGCCAGTAGTACGATTACTAGCGGGAGAGGGGAGCTGTTTTTT. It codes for CASSTITSGRGELFF.

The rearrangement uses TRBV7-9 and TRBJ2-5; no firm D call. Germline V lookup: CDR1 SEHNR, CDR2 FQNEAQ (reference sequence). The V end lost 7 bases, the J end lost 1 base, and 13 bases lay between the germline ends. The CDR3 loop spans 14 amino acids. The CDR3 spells CASNLLESQETQYF. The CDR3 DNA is TGTGCCAGCAACCTGCTGGAGAGCCAAGAGACCCAGTACTTC.

The DNA of the CDR3 is TGTGCCAGCCGACTAGCGGAGGGGAGTTACAATGAGCAGTTCTTC. It is translated as CASRLAEGSYNEQFF. The V gene is TRBV6-5, the J gene TRBJ2-1, with 9 bases that match TRBD2. In germline, CDR1 is MNHEY, CDR2 SVGAGI. The junction had 9 bases not matched to a gene; V was cut back by 8 bases and J by 4 bases. The CDR3 runs to 15 residues.

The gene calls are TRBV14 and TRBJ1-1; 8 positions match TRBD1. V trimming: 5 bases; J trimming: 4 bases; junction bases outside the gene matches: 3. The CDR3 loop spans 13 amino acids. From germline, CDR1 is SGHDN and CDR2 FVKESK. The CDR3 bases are TGTGCCAGCAGCTCACAGGGGGGCACTGAAGCTTTCTTT. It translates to CASSSQGGTEAFF.

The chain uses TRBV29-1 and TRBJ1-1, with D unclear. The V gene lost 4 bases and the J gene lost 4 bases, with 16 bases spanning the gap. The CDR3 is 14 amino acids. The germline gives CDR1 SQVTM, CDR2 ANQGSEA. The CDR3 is CSVGFPSRFTEAFF. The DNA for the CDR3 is TGCAGCGTTGGCTTCCCATCCCGGTTCACTGAAGCTTTCTTT. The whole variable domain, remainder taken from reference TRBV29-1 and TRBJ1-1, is SAVISQKPSRDICQRGTSLTIQCQVDSQVTMMFWYRQQPGQSLTLIATANQGSEATYESGFVIDKFPISRPNLTFSTLTVSNMSPEDSSIYLCSVGFPSRFTEAFFGQGTRLTVV.

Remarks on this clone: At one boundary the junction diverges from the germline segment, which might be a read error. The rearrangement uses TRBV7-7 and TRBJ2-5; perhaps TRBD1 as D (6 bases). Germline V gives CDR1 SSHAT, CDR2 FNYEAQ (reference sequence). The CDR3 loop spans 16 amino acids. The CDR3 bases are TGTGCTAGCAGCTCTACAGGGTTGAGGACGCAAGAGACCCAGTACTTC. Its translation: CASSSTGLRTQETQYF.

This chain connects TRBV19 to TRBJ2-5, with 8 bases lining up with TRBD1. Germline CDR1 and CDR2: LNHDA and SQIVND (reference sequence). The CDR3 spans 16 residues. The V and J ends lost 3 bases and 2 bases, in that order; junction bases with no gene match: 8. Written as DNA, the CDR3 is TGTGCCAGTAGTATGATAGGGACAGGCCGACAAGAGACCCAGTACTTC. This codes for CASSMIGTGRQETQYF.

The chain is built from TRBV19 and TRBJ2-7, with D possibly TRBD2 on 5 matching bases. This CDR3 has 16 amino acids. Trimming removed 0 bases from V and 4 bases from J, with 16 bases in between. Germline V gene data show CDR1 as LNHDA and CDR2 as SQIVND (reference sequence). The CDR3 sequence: CASSIESGTVGYEQYF. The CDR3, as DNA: TGTGCCAGTAGTATAGAGAGCGGAACCGTAGGGTACGAGCAGTACTTC.

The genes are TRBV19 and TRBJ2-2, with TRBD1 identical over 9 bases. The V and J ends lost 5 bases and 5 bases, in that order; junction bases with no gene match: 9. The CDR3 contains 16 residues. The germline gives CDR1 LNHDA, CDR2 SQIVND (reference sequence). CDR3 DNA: TGTGCCAGTAGTTCACCCGGGACAGGGACGACCGGGGAGCTGTTTTTT. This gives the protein CASSSPGTGTTGELFF.

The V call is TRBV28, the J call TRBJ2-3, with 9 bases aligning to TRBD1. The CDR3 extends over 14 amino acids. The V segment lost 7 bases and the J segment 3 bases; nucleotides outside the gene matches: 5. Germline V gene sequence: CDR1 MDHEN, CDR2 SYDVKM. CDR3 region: CASNLGQGTDTQYF. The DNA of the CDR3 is TGTGCCAGCAACCTGGGACAGGGAACAGATACGCAGTATTTT.